This paragraph reports one TCR beta chain. The CDR3 runs 13 residues. V was clipped by 6 bases and J by 3 bases; unmatched bases: 4. Per the germline V gene, CDR1 is MDHEN and CDR2 is SYDVKM. The data stem from a study of blood T cell repertoires in COVID-19. Whole-study context: From the United States, Italy and Spain came samples of acute and convalescent COVID-19. T cells, B-cell-depleted T cells, or PBMCs provided the cDNA or gDNA that served as material.

Original handling: Estimation of nucleated cell counts relied on the amplification of reference gene primers. Clones were read by immunoSEQ multiplex PCR, and TCRdb kept only the in-frame ones, dropping some. V, J and clone size were drawn from that table, and D and trimming were deduced from the DNA. Of under 300,000 clones listed, around 83% were seen once; the top ten hold roughly 3.4%. The sequenced sample was peripheral blood. This chain joins TRBV28 and TRBJ1-2, with 7 bases matching TRBD1. This receptor was obtained from a woman between 18 and 29 years old with acute or convalescent COVID-19. The CDR3 DNA sequence: TGTGCCAGCAGGCTCGGGACAGACTATGGCTACACCTTC. Translated, it gives CASRLGTDYGYTF.